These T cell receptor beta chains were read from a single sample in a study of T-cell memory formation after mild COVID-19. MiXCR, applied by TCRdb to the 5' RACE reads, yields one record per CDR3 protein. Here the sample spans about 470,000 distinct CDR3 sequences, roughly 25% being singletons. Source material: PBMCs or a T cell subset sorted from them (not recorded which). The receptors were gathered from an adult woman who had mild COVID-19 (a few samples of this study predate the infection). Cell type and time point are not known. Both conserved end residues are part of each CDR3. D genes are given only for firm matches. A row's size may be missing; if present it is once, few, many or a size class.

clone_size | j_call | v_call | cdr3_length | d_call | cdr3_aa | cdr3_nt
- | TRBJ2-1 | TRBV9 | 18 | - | CASSHPAGAASSYNEQFF | TGTGCCAGCAGCCACCCGGCAGGGGCGGCAAGCTCCTACAATGAGCAGTTCTTC
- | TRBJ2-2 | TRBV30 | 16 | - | CAWNAIPFTRTGELFF | TGTGCCTGGAACGCTATACCTTTTACACGCACCGGGGAGCTGTTTTTT
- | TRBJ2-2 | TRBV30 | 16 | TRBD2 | CAWSGAGGLNTGELFF | TGTGCCTGGAGTGGAGCGGGAGGACTGAACACCGGGGAGCTGTTTTTT
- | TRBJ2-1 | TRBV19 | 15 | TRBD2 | CASSIRLAEYNEQFF | TGTGCCAGTAGTATCCGGCTAGCGGAATACAATGAGCAGTTCTTC
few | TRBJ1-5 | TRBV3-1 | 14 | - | CASSRAASNQPQHF | TGTGCCAGCAGCCGAGCGGCTAGCAATCAGCCCCAGCATTTT
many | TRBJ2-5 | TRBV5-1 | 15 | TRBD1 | CASSSNRGQVETQYF | TGCGCCAGCAGCTCAAACAGGGGGCAGGTGGAGACCCAGTACTTC
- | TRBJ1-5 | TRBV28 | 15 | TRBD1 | CASSPVGGGGQPQHF | TGTGCCAGCAGTCCCGTGGGAGGGGGCGGTCAGCCCCAGCATTTT
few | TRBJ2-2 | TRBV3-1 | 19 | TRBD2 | CASSQEQVTSGSRTGELFF | TGTGCCAGCAGCCAAGAACAGGTGACTAGCGGGAGCCGGACCGGGGAGCTGTTTTTT
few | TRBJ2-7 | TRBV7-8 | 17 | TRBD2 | CASSSPGTSGSKTEQYF | TGTGCCAGCAGCTCGCCAGGGACTAGCGGGAGTAAGACCGAGCAGTACTTC
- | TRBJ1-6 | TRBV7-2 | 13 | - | CASSSLAPLRIHF | TGTGCCAGCAGCTCCCTAGCCCCTCTGAGGATCCACTTT
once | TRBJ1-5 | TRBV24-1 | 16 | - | CATSDPRGGEGQPQHF | TGTGCCACCAGTGACCCCCGAGGAGGGGAAGGTCAGCCCCAGCATTTT
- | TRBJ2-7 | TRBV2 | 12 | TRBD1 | CATLGQAYEQYF | TGTGCCACCCTCGGACAGGCCTACGAGCAGTACTTC
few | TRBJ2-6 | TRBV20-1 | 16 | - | CSADPTRAGGANVLTF | TGCAGTGCTGACCCCACACGGGCGGGCGGGGCCAACGTCCTGACTTTC
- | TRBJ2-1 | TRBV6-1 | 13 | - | CASSEATGLLGSF | TGTGCCAGCAGTGAAGCGACCGGACTGCTAGGCTCCTTC